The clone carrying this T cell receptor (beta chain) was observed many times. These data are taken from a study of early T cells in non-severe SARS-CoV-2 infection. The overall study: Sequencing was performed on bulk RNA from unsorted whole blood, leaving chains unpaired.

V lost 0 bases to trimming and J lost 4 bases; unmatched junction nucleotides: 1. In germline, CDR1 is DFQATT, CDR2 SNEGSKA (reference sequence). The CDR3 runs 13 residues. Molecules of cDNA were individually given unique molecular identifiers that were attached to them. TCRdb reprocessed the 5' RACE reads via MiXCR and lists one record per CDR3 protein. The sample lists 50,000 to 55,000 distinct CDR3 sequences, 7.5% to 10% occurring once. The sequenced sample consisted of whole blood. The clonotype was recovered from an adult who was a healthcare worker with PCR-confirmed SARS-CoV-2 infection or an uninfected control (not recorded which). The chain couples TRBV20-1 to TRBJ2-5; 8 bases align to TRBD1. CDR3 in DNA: TGCAGTGCTAGAGAACAGGGGGTAGAGACCCAGTACTTC. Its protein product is CSAREQGVETQYF.